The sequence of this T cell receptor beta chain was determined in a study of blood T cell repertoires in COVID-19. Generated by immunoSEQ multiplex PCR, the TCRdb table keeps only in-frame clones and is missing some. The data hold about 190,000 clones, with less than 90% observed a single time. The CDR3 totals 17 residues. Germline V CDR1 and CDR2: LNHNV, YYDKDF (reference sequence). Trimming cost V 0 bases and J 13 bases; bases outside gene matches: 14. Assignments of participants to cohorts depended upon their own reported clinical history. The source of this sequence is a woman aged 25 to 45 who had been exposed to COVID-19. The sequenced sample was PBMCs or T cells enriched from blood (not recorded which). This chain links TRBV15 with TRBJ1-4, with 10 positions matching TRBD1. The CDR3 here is CATSRDPPGQGSGILFF. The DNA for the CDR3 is TGTGCCACCAGCAGAGACCCGCCGGGACAGGGGAGTGGTATACTGTTTTTT.